This TCR beta chain was recovered during a study of T-cell reconstitution after alpha-beta-depleted transplantation in children (TCRdb year 2016). Regarding the research as a whole: Using TCR repertoire profiling, the study followed T-cell immune reconstitution in a quantitative way in children after TCRalphabeta/CD19-depleted allogeneic hematopoietic cell transplantation.

Libraries were built with PCR. TCRdb records Illumina HiSeq 2500 as the sequencer. Molecular barcoding was employed in the preparation of TCR libraries, with unique molecular identifiers being used to normalize TCRbeta repertoire quantification. Using fastp trimming at Q25 and MiXCR clonotype assembly, TCRdb reanalyzed the public sequencing data and kept in-frame beta chains. Each CDR3 protein appears once, grouped with its most common genes and DNA. In all, the sample holds some 500,000 distinct CDR3 sequences, and 30% to 35% of those were seen once. The ten biggest clones cover 2% to 2.5% of the sample. The trim is 2 bases for V and 4 bases for J, with a gap of 20 bases between the germline ends. The CDR3 contains 17 residues, cysteine and phenylalanine counted. Here the CDR3 DNA is all that survives: 51 bases in frame from base 1. The germline V gene supplies CDR1 LGHNA and CDR2 YSLEER. As concerns this clonotype: Its recognized antigen is unknown. No quality values exist for individual bases; no much larger clone is one base distant.

Sequences were derived from PBMCs from the stem cell graft donor, sampled from the stem cell graft. The sequence was obtained from a human donor who donated a stem cell graft to a child with aplastic anemia. The chain is assembled from TRBV4-3 and TRBJ1-2, with the D gene uncertain. This receptor carries the CDR3 CASSQSRTLTAPYGYTF. The nucleotide sequence is given as TGCGCCAGCAGCCAAAGTCGGACCTTGACGGCTCCCTATGGCTACACCTTC.